These T cell receptor beta chains were read from a single sample in a study of CD8+ T cells in alopecia areata. The assay was immunoSEQ multiplex PCR, and TCRdb's table has in-frame clones only and misses some. The sample contains some 150,000 clones, roughly 82% of which appear only once. Sample: CD8+ T cells sorted from blood, taken at week 4, from a patient treated with tofacitinib. These receptors were obtained from a human donor with alopecia areata. Each CDR3 is given with its conserved first and last residue. Fields, in order: CDR3 length, clone size, V gene, J gene, D gene, CDR3 DNA, CDR3 protein. D genes are given only for firm matches. Rows may omit the clone size; those that give it use once, few, many or a size class.

15	NA	TRBV13	TRBJ1-1	TRBD1	TGTGCCAGCAGCTTACTCGAGACAGGGGGCACTGAAGCTTTCTTT	CASSLLETGGTEAFF
14	NA	TRBV13	TRBJ2-7	NA	TGTGCCAGCAGCTTAGGTCGGGGGATCTACGAGCAGTACTTC	CASSLGRGIYEQYF
16	NA	TRBV27	TRBJ1-2	TRBD1	TGTGCCAGCAGCCACCTCCTTGGGACAGCAAACTATGGCTACACCTTC	CASSHLLGTANYGYTF
10	NA	TRBV27	TRBJ2-1	NA	TGTGCCAGCGGTCCGGATGAGCAGTTCTTC	CASGPDEQFF
16	NA	TRBV4-1	TRBJ2-5	TRBD2	TGCGCCAGCAGCTCCCGGGGTAGCGGGGGGCCAGAGACCCAGTACTTC	CASSSRGSGGPETQYF
14	NA	TRBV5-5	TRBJ1-1	NA	TGTGCCAGCAGCGCGGACCGTCTGATCACTGAAGCTTTCTTT	CASSADRLITEAFF
14	NA	TRBV13	TRBJ1-2	NA	TGTGCCAGCAGCTCCCGGGCCCAAATATTTGGCTACACCTTC	CASSSRAQIFGYTF
15	NA	TRBV7-6	TRBJ1-1	NA	TGTGCCAGCAGCCCTCCGGGACGGATGAACACTGAAGCTTTCTTT	CASSPPGRMNTEAFF
15	NA	TRBV10-3	TRBJ2-7	TRBD1	TGTGCCATCACCCAAGGACAGGGGGTCGGCTACGAGCAGTACTTC	CAITQGQGVGYEQYF
15	NA	TRBV30	TRBJ2-3	NA	TGTGCCTGGAGCGCGGGAACGTCTAGCACAGATACGCAGTATTTT	CAWSAGTSSTDTQYF
16	NA	TRBV9	TRBJ2-5	TRBD1	TGTGCCAGCAGCGACCTTCTAGGGGGCCCTCGAGAGACCCAGTACTTC	CASSDLLGGPRETQYF
15	NA	TRBV23-1	TRBJ2-7	TRBD1	TGCGCCAGCAGTCTTGTGGGGACAGGGGTCTACGAGCAGTACTTC	CASSLVGTGVYEQYF
14	NA	TRBV19	TRBJ1-5	NA	TGTGCCAGTCCAACAGGCACAGGGAGGCAGCCCCAGCATTTT	CASPTGTGRQPQHF
15	NA	TRBV7-9	TRBJ2-5	NA	TGTGCCAGCAGGGCACTACAGGGACCGCAAGAGACCCAGTACTTC	CASRALQGPQETQYF
13	NA	TRBV27	TRBJ2-7	NA	TGTGCCAGCAGTTTCTCTACTAGGGGCGAGCAGTACTTC	CASSFSTRGEQYF
14	NA	TRBV27	TRBJ1-1	NA	TGTGCCAGCAGTTTCTCACCCGGGGACGTTAAAGCTTTCTTT	CASSFSPGDVKAFF
13	NA	TRBV15	TRBJ2-7	NA	TGTGCCACCAGCAGAGTTGGACCCTACGAGCAGTACTTC	CATSRVGPYEQYF
15	NA	TRBV11-1	TRBJ2-2	TRBD1	TGTGCCAGCAGCCTGACAGGGGTAGACACCGGGGAGCTGTTTTTT	CASSLTGVDTGELFF
14	NA	TRBV6-4	TRBJ2-1	NA	TGTGCCAGCAGTGACAGAGGGCTGGGCAATGAGCAGTTCTTC	CASSDRGLGNEQFF
17	NA	TRBV2	TRBJ2-7	TRBD2	TGTGCCAGCAGTGAAGGACTAGCGGGGGGCCCAAACAACGAGCAGTACTTC	CASSEGLAGGPNNEQYF
14	NA	TRBV27	TRBJ2-7	NA	TGTGCCAGCAGTCAACGGCCGATCGGGCACGAGCAGTACTTC	CASSQRPIGHEQYF
12	NA	TRBV29-1	TRBJ1-2	NA	TGCGGAGCCCTGGTAGGGGACTATGGCTACACCTTC	CGALVGDYGYTF
13	few	TRBV5-6	TRBJ1-1	NA	TGTGCCAGCAGCTGGACATCCCACACTGAAGCTTTCTTT	CASSWTSHTEAFF
13	NA	TRBV19	TRBJ2-3	TRBD2	TGTGCCAGTAGTCAGGCGGGGGGCGATACGCAGTATTTT	CASSQAGGDTQYF
15	NA	TRBV7-2	TRBJ2-3	NA	TGTGCCAGCAGCTACGGACCCCAAAGCACAGATACGCAGTATTTT	CASSYGPQSTDTQYF
15	NA	TRBV7-2	TRBJ2-7	TRBD1	TGTGCCAGCAGCCTCCCCGGGACAGCCAACTACGAGCAGTACTTC	CASSLPGTANYEQYF
12	few	TRBV29-1	TRBJ2-2	NA	TGCAGCGTTGTGGGGGCAGTCGGGGAGCTGTTTTTT	CSVVGAVGELFF
14	few	TRBV7-9	TRBJ2-5	NA	TGTGCCAGCAGTTCCCGACAGTACCAAGAGACCCAGTACTTC	CASSSRQYQETQYF
13	few	TRBV19	TRBJ1-5	NA	TGTGCCAGTCTCGACGATAGCAATCAGCCCCAGCATTTT	CASLDDSNQPQHF
16	NA	TRBV4-2	TRBJ2-7	TRBD2	TGTGCCAGCAGCCCAGAAGGGGCGGGGGGAACCTACGAGCAGTACTTC	CASSPEGAGGTYEQYF
10	NA	TRBV29-1	TRBJ2-7	NA	TGCAGCGTGGCAGGGGACGAGCAGTACTTC	CSVAGDEQYF
13	NA	TRBV7-9	TRBJ1-6	NA	TGTGCCAGCAGCTTAGAGGCAAACTCACCCCTCCACTTT	CASSLEANSPLHF
12	NA	TRBV29-1	TRBJ2-7	NA	TGCAGCGCTGTGGGGCGGTCCTACGAGCAGTACTTC	CSAVGRSYEQYF
17	NA	TRBV7-6	TRBJ2-5	TRBD2	TGTGCCAGCAGCCAAGAGCAGCGGGGGGCCCTCTGGGAGACCCAGTACTTC	CASSQEQRGALWETQYF
14	NA	TRBV30	TRBJ2-5	NA	TGTGCCTGGAGTGTAGAGACTCAACAAGAGACCCAGTACTTC	CAWSVETQQETQYF
13	NA	TRBV4-3	TRBJ2-5	NA	TGCGCCAGCAGCCAAGGCCCTGGGGAGACCCAGTACTTC	CASSQGPGETQYF
12	NA	TRBV14	TRBJ2-5	NA	TGTGCCAGCAGCCAAGGCGGGGAGACCCAGTACTTC	CASSQGGETQYF
18	NA	TRBV7-9	TRBJ1-4	TRBD1	TGTGCCAGCAGCTTAATTTGGGCCGCGGGACAGCCTAATGAAAAACTGTTTTTT	CASSLIWAAGQPNEKLFF
18	NA	TRBV4-3	TRBJ2-2	TRBD1	TGCGCCAGCAGCCCACGATCATGGGACAGGGGCTTCGCCGGGGAGCTGTTTTTT	CASSPRSWDRGFAGELFF
14	NA	TRBV30	TRBJ2-7	NA	TGTGCCTGGAGCCAAGGACAGATTCCCTACGAGCAGTACTTC	CAWSQGQIPYEQYF
17	NA	TRBV4-3	TRBJ1-2	TRBD1	TGCGCCAGCAGCCAAGATCCTACCGGGACAGGCTTTTATGGCTACACCTTC	CASSQDPTGTGFYGYTF
12	NA	TRBV10-3	TRBJ1-5	TRBD1	TGTGCCATCAGTGAGTCTGCGGGACAGCCAATCTTT	CAISESAGQPIF
15	once	TRBV7-9	TRBJ2-7	TRBD2	TGTGCCAGCAGCTTGAGGACTAGCGGACTCTACGAGCAGTACTTC	CASSLRTSGLYEQYF